This T cell receptor beta chain was sequenced in a study of OX40 agonist ivuxolimab in advanced cancers. Background on the study: Patients were treated with ivuxolimab, an agonistic anti-OX40 (CD134) antibody. Subjects had a mean age of about 57 years, with a range of about 20 to 85; approximately 83% were male. Study results and limitations: Clonal expansion from baseline to week 6 occurred in both CD4+ and CD8+ T cells.

Sampling of blood occurred at baseline, cycle 4 day 1, and cycle 7 day 1. The table came from immunoSEQ multiplex PCR; TCRdb's copy has only in-frame clones and leaves some out. The table shows roughly 100,000 clones, with 90% to 95% occurring only once. CDR3 size: 15 residues. Trimming cost V 3 bases and J 3 bases; bases outside gene matches: 5. Germline lookup yields CDR1 LNHDA and CDR2 SQIVND (reference sequence). As for this clone: Antigen: not known.

The clonotype was recovered from an adult with an advanced solid tumor such as melanoma, head and neck, liver or kidney cancer. The source was CD4+ or CD8+ T cells sorted from blood, collected in a trial of the OX40 agonist ivuxolimab. The chain joins TRBV19 to TRBJ1-5, with 7 nucleotides matching TRBD1. The CDR3 here is CASSIRDSANQPQHF. The CDR3 bases are TGTGCCAGTAGTATTCGGGACAGTGCCAATCAGCCCCAGCATTTT.